A selection of T cell receptor beta chains follows, all from one sample in a study of T cells after yellow fever vaccination. A single record per CDR3 protein comes from TCRdb applying MiXCR to the 5' RACE reads. The table includes about 99,000 distinct CDR3 sequences, around 5.8% detected once. The sequencing used CD8+ T cells sorted from PBMCs, collected 10 days after the yellow fever booster vaccination. The receptors were gathered from a man aged 18 to 30 who received the YFV17D yellow fever vaccine. Both conserved end residues are part of each CDR3. The order of the fields is J gene, V gene, CDR3 protein.

J gene: TRBJ2-7
V gene: TRBV27
CDR3 protein: CASSLGQTSSYEQYF

J gene: TRBJ2-2
V gene: TRBV14
CDR3 protein: CASSQVVGELFF

J gene: TRBJ2-1
V gene: TRBV6-6
CDR3 protein: CASSYSSGTMGGSYNEQFF

J gene: TRBJ2-1
V gene: TRBV7-9
CDR3 protein: CASSGKGENEQFF

J gene: TRBJ2-7
V gene: TRBV12-3/TRBV12-4
CDR3 protein: CASRGGEGLYEQYF

J gene: TRBJ1-4
V gene: TRBV3-1
CDR3 protein: CASRDRTNEKLFF

J gene: TRBJ2-3
V gene: TRBV15
CDR3 protein: CATSSPPGQGTDTQYF

J gene: TRBJ2-3
V gene: TRBV15
CDR3 protein: CATSRAPYGGALDTQYF

J gene: TRBJ2-5
V gene: TRBV5-6
CDR3 protein: CASSLLGGDRVRETQYF

J gene: TRBJ2-7
V gene: TRBV6-2/TRBV6-3
CDR3 protein: CASSRSYEQYF

J gene: TRBJ2-2
V gene: TRBV5-1
CDR3 protein: CASSAGRTGELFF

J gene: TRBJ2-3
V gene: TRBV19
CDR3 protein: CASMRRFGSTDTQYF

J gene: TRBJ2-2
V gene: TRBV7-3
CDR3 protein: CASSQTGAGELFF

J gene: TRBJ1-1
V gene: TRBV4-1
CDR3 protein: CASSQIGPGTTEAFF

J gene: TRBJ1-3
V gene: TRBV15
CDR3 protein: CATSRDADYSGNTIYF

J gene: TRBJ2-7
V gene: TRBV7-6
CDR3 protein: CASSPEGRYEQYF

J gene: TRBJ2-1
V gene: TRBV18
CDR3 protein: CASSPNSNEGVRLNEQFF

J gene: TRBJ2-3
V gene: TRBV12-3/TRBV12-4
CDR3 protein: CASILAGGYGTDTQYF

J gene: TRBJ2-1
V gene: TRBV12-3/TRBV12-4
CDR3 protein: CASSFGTHNEQFF

J gene: TRBJ2-1
V gene: TRBV7-9
CDR3 protein: CASSHSLTNEQFF

J gene: TRBJ2-1
V gene: TRBV4-1
CDR3 protein: CASSQDWEGADEQFF

J gene: TRBJ1-2
V gene: TRBV7-8
CDR3 protein: CASSLASGTGWGYTF